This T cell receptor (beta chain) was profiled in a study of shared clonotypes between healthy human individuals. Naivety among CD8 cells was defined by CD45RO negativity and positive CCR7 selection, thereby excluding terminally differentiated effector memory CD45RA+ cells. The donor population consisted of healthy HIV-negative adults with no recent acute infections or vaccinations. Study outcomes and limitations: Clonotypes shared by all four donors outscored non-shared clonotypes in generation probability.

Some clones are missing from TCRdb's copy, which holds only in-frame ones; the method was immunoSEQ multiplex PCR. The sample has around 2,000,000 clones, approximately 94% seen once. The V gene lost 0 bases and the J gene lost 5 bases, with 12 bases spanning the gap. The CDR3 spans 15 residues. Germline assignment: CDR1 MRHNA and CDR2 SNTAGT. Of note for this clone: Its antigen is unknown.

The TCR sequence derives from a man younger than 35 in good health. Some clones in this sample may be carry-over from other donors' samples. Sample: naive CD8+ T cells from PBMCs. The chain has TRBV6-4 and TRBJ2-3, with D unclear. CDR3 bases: TGTGCCAGCAGTGACTCCAGTTTTCCCGGAGATACGCAGTATTTT. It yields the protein CASSDSSFPGDTQYF.